These T cell receptor beta chains were read from a single sample in a study of read filtering for tumor transcriptome and immune sequencing. TCRdb re-analysed the reads in MiXCR, keeping a single row per CDR3 protein. The profile shows approximately 60,000 distinct CDR3 sequences, 20% of them singletons. Sequenced material: a population of CD138-negative cells sorted from bone marrow. The receptors come from a donor aged 40 or older with multiple myeloma. The CDR3 runs from the conserved cysteine through the conserved F or W. The order of the fields is V gene, clone size, D gene, CDR3 length, J gene, CDR3 DNA, CDR3 protein. D genes are given only for firm matches. Clone sizes are given selectively: once, few, many, or a class where the clone is expanded.

V: TRBV7-6; size: NA; D: NA; length: 14; J: TRBJ2-2; DNA: TGTGCCAGCAGCTTAGCGGGGGGCACCGGGGAGCTGTTTTTT; CDR3: CASSLAGGTGELFF
V: TRBV11-2; size: many; D: NA; length: 14; J: TRBJ2-1; DNA: TGTGCCAGCAGCTTAGGAGGACTATACAATGAGCAGTTCTTC; CDR3: CASSLGGLYNEQFF
V: TRBV20-1; size: few; D: TRBD1; length: 15; J: TRBJ1-6; DNA: TGCAGTGCGCAGGGGGCGAGCTCCCATAATTCACCCCTCCACTTT; CDR3: CSAQGASSHNSPLHF
V: TRBV5-5; size: many; D: TRBD2; length: 16; J: TRBJ2-1; DNA: TGTGCCAGCAACCATTTAGCGGGAGTAAGGTACAATGAGCAGTTCTTC; CDR3: CASNHLAGVRYNEQFF
V: TRBV12-3/TRBV12-4; size: many; D: NA; length: 12; J: TRBJ2-2; DNA: TGTGCCAGCAGTAAGGACACCGGGGAGCTGTTTTTT; CDR3: CASSKDTGELFF
V: TRBV7-9; size: NA; D: NA; length: 12; J: TRBJ2-7; DNA: TGTGCCAGCAGCTTAGAGCAGGGGTTCATGTACTTC; CDR3: CASSLEQGFMYF
V: TRBV20-1; size: NA; D: TRBD2; length: 14; J: TRBJ2-1; DNA: TGCAGTTACAAGCGGGGGCCCCCCGGGAGTGAGCAGTTCTTC; CDR3: CSYKRGPPGSEQFF
V: TRBV7-8; size: many; D: NA; length: 14; J: TRBJ1-1; DNA: TGTGCCAGCAGCTTAACCTTGGGGAACACTGAAGCTTTCTTT; CDR3: CASSLTLGNTEAFF
V: TRBV7-3; size: few; D: NA; length: 12; J: TRBJ2-1; DNA: TGTGCCAGCAGCAACGGGGGTGATGAGCAGTTCTTC; CDR3: CASSNGGDEQFF
V: TRBV7-8; size: many; D: NA; length: 13; J: TRBJ2-7; DNA: TGTGCCAGCAGCTCTCACCCTCTCTACGAGCAGTACTTC; CDR3: CASSSHPLYEQYF